This T cell receptor beta chain was identified in a study of cytotoxic CD8 clonotypes in ibrutinib-treated CLL. Clones were read by immunoSEQ multiplex PCR, and TCRdb kept only the in-frame ones, dropping some. The sample includes roughly 250,000 clones, 60% to 75% of them seen just once. V gave up 3 bases and J gave up 7 bases; unmatched junction bases: 5. The germline V gene encodes CDR1 MNHEY and CDR2 SVGAGI. This CDR3 comprises 14 residues. Here the sequenced sample was PBMCs, taken after 24 months of ibrutinib treatment. The sequence was collected from a human donor with chronic lymphocytic leukemia. This chain joins TRBV6-5 and TRBJ1-2, with 10 nucleotides matching TRBD1. The CDR3 coding sequence is TGTGCCAGCAGTTATAGGGACAGGGGCTTTGGCTACACCTTC. This sequence encodes CASSYRDRGFGYTF.